This TCR beta chain was retrieved from a study of cytomegalovirus exposure and HLA in healthy donors. As for the study in general: Out of 398 genotyped donors, 81% belonged to the Caucasian-associated ancestry cluster.

The PCR was carried out with 60 Vbeta primers and 13 Jbeta primers. Some clones are missing from TCRdb's copy, which holds only in-frame ones; the method was immunoSEQ multiplex PCR. The repertoire holds around 62,000 clones, with about 71% as singletons. The CDR3 runs to 13 residues. V was trimmed by 9 bases and J by 0 bases, leaving 9 bases between them. Germline CDR1 MNHEY, CDR2 SVGAGI. On this clone itself: Its antigen is as yet unknown.

Whole-study results and caveats: A link between a missense DCLRE1C variant and TCR beta V- and J-gene trimming emerged from a later analysis. Previous analysis showed most TCR beta V segments were productive about 87% or about 30% of the time.

The clonotype comes from a man aged 55 to 70 in good health and CMV-seropositive. The chain carries TRBV6-5 and TRBJ1-3, with a possible D match to TRBD1 (6 bases). The sequenced material came from PBMCs. In DNA, the CDR3 is TGTGCCAGTCACAGGGCCTCTGGAAACACCATATATTTT. Its translation is CASHRASGNTIYF.